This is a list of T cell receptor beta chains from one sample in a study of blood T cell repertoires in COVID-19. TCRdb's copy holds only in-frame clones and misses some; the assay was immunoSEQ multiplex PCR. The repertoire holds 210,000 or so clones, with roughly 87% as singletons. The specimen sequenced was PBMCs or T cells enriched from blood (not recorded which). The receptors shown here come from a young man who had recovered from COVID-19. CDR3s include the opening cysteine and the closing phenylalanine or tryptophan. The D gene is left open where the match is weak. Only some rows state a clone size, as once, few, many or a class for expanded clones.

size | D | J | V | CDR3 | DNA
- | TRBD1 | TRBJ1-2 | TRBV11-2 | CASSLGQAYGYTF | TGTGCCAGCAGCCTGGGACAGGCCTATGGCTACACCTTC
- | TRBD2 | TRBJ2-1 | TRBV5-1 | CASNELAGVILSHEQFF | TGCGCCAGCAACGAACTAGCGGGAGTAATCCTTAGCCATGAGCAGTTCTTC
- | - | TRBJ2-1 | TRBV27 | CASRQPARWDEQFF | TGTGCCAGCAGGCAACCTGCCAGGTGGGATGAGCAGTTCTTC
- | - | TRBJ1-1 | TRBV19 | CASSIGGSGNTEAFF | TGTGCCAGTAGTATAGGTGGCAGTGGGAACACTGAAGCTTTCTTT
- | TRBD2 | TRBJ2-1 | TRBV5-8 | CASSLWSGVNEQFF | TGTGCCAGCAGCCTTTGGAGCGGGGTGAATGAGCAGTTCTTC
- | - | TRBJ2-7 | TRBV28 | CASSLSAYEQYF | TGTGCCAGCAGTTTATCGGCCTACGAGCAGTACTTC
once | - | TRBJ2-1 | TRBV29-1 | CSVGFYQGEQFF | TGCAGCGTCGGATTCTACCAGGGTGAGCAGTTCTTC
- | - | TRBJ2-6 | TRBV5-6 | CASSKQSSGANVLTF | TGTGCCAGCAGCAAACAGAGCTCTGGGGCCAACGTCCTGACTTTC
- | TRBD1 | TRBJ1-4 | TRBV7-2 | CASSLWTGPPNEKLFF | TGTGCCAGCAGCTTATGGACAGGGCCCCCTAATGAAAAACTGTTTTTT
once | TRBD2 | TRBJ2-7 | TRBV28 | CASAPTSGFWEQYF | TGTGCCAGCGCCCCGACTAGCGGGTTTTGGGAGCAGTACTTC
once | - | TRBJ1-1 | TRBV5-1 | CASSLESNTEAFF | TGCGCCAGCAGCTTGGAGAGTAACACTGAAGCTTTCTTT
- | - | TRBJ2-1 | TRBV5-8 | CASSMGSSYNEQFF | TGTGCCAGCTCTATGGGGAGCTCCTACAATGAGCAGTTCTTC
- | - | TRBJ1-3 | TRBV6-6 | CASSYSNGAGNTIYF | TGTGCCAGCAGTTACTCGAACGGAGCTGGAAACACCATATATTTT
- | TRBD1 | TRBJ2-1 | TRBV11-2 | CASSSGQGSYNEQFF | TGTGCCAGCAGCTCGGGACAGGGGTCCTACAATGAGCAGTTCTTC
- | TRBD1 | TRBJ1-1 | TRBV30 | CAWGGQANTEAFF | TGTGCCTGGGGGGGACAGGCGAACACTGAAGCTTTCTTT
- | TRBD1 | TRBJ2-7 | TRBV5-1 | CASSFQGAWEQYF | TGCGCCAGCAGCTTTCAGGGGGCGTGGGAGCAGTACTTC
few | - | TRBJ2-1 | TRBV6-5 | CASSRTVTQDNEQFF | TGTGCCAGCTCCCGTACAGTAACCCAAGACAATGAGCAGTTCTTC
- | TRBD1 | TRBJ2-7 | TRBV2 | CASSRLTPGQGKGEQYF | TGTGCCAGCAGTAGACTTACACCGGGACAGGGGAAGGGCGAGCAGTACTTC
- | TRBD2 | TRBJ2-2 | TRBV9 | CASREGVNTGELFF | TGTGCCAGCCGGGAGGGAGTGAACACCGGGGAGCTGTTTTTT
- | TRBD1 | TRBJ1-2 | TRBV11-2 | CASSPGTGYEGYTF | TGTGCCAGCAGCCCTGGGACAGGGTATGAAGGCTACACCTTC
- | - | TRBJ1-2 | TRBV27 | CASSPQPRQHHGYTF | TGTGCCAGCAGCCCACAACCAAGACAGCACCATGGCTACACCTTC
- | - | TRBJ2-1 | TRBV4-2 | CASSQEPGVSLFF | TGTGCCAGCAGCCAAGAGCCGGGAGTCAGTCTGTTCTTC
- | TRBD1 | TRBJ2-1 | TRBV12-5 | CASGFWTGAEQFF | TGTGCTAGTGGTTTCTGGACAGGGGCTGAGCAGTTCTTC
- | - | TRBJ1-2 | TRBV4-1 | CASSQDRWGGGYTF | TGCGCCAGCAGCCAAGATCGGTGGGGCGGTGGCTACACCTTC
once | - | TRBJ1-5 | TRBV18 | CASSPRAGVDQPQHF | TGTGCCAGCTCACCACGGGCGGGGGTGGATCAGCCCCAGCATTTT
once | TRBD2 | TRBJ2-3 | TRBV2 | CASSGGGNTQYF | TGTGCCAGCAGTGGGGGGGGGAATACGCAGTATTTT
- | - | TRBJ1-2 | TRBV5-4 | CASSFRGGDYGYTF | TGTGCCAGCAGCTTTCGAGGAGGGGACTATGGCTACACCTTC
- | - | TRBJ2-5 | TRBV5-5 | CASSLAEGLSAGGETQYF | TGTGCCAGCAGCTTGGCCGAAGGACTATCTGCCGGCGGTGAGACCCAGTACTTC
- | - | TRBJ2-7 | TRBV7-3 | CASSLAGNNYEQYF | TGTGCCAGCAGCCTCGCCGGGAACAACTACGAGCAGTACTTC
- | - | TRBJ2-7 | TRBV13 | CASSTVQGWQYF | TGTGCCAGCAGTACCGTACAGGGTTGGCAGTACTTC
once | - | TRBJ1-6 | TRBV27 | CASSLSRQGNSPLHF | TGTGCCAGCAGTTTATCGCGTCAGGGGAATTCACCCCTCCACTTT
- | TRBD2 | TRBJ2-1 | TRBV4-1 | CASTRAGGTGNYNEQFF | TGCGCCAGCACCCGGGCGGGGGGCACCGGGAATTACAATGAGCAGTTCTTC
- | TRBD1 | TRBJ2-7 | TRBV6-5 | CASSQGARSYEQYF | TGTGCCAGCAGTCAGGGGGCTCGATCCTACGAGCAGTACTTC
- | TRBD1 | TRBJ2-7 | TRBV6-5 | CASSYSQGASSYEQYF | TGTGCCAGCAGTTACTCCCAGGGGGCCTCCTCCTACGAGCAGTACTTC
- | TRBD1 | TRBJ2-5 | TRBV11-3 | CASSLGRTGEETQYF | TGTGCCAGCAGCTTGGGACGGACAGGAGAAGAGACCCAGTACTTC
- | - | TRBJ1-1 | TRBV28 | CASSPRGLMNTEAFF | TGTGCCAGCAGTCCTAGGGGGTTAATGAACACTGAAGCTTTCTTT
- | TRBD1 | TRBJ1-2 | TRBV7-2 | CASRLGTGHGYTF | TGTGCCAGCAGACTTGGGACAGGGCATGGCTACACCTTC
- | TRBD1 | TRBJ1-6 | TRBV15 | CATSVRQGPLHF | TGTGCCACCAGCGTAAGACAGGGTCCCCTCCACTTT
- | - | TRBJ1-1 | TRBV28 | CASSFGLIQGLNTEAFF | TGTGCCAGCAGTTTTGGCTTGATACAGGGCCTTAACACTGAAGCTTTCTTT
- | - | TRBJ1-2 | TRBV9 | CASSVAGRGNYTF | TGTGCCAGCAGCGTAGCGGGGCGGGGGAATTACACCTTC
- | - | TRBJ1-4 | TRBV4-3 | CASSQDRGATNEKLFF | TGCGCCAGCAGCCAAGATAGGGGCGCAACTAATGAAAAACTGTTTTTT
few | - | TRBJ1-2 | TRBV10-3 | CAISPEDYGYTF | TGTGCCATCTCGCCGGAGGACTATGGCTACACCTTC
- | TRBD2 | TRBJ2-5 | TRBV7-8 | CASSSRLAYQETQYF | TGTGCCAGCAGCTCAAGACTAGCGTATCAAGAGACCCAGTACTTC
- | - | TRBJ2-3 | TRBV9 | CASSVSPMSPDTQYF | TGTGCCAGCAGCGTGAGCCCCATGTCCCCGGATACGCAGTATTTT
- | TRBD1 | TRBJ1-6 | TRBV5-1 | CASSKGGADSPLHF | TGCGCCAGCAGTAAAGGGGGCGCGGATTCACCCCTCCACTTT